The rows below give T cell receptor beta chains drawn from one sample of a study of blood T cell repertoires in COVID-19. Clones were sequenced by immunoSEQ multiplex PCR, and TCRdb holds only the in-frame ones, with some missing. The sample shows hundreds of thousands of clones, roughly 90% of them seen only once. Sequencing was carried out using PBMCs or T cells enriched from blood (not recorded which). These TCRs come from a woman between 50 and 59 years old who had recovered from COVID-19. The CDR3 runs from the conserved cysteine through the conserved F or W. The D gene is left open where the match is weak. A clone size is listed for some rows: how often the clone was seen (once, few, many), or a class if it is expanded.

d_gene: NA
abundance: NA
v_gene: TRBV19
j_gene: TRBJ2-1
CDR3aa: CASKPEASSYNEQFF
CDR3nt: TGTGCCAGTAAGCCGGAGGCTAGCTCCTACAATGAGCAGTTCTTC

d_gene: NA
abundance: NA
v_gene: TRBV6-4
j_gene: TRBJ2-1
CDR3aa: CASSEGHRAYNEQFF
CDR3nt: TGTGCCAGCAGTGAAGGACACCGCGCCTACAATGAGCAGTTCTTC

d_gene: TRBD2
abundance: NA
v_gene: TRBV28
j_gene: TRBJ2-3
CDR3aa: CASSSTGLAGDPTDTQYF
CDR3nt: TGTGCCAGCAGCTCTACTGGGCTAGCGGGAGATCCCACAGATACGCAGTATTTT

d_gene: TRBD2
abundance: NA
v_gene: TRBV5-4
j_gene: TRBJ2-3
CDR3aa: CASSLKSVAGDTQYF
CDR3nt: TGTGCCAGCAGCTTGAAATCGGTAGCGGGAGATACGCAGTATTTT

d_gene: TRBD1
abundance: NA
v_gene: TRBV3-1/TRBV3-2
j_gene: TRBJ2-1
CDR3aa: CASTTGTGGSEQFF
CDR3nt: TGTGCCAGCACCACCGGGACAGGGGGTAGTGAGCAGTTCTTC

d_gene: NA
abundance: NA
v_gene: TRBV2
j_gene: TRBJ1-5
CDR3aa: CASSEVGGTANQPQHF
CDR3nt: TGTGCCAGCAGTGAAGTAGGGGGTACGGCCAATCAGCCCCAGCATTTT

d_gene: NA
abundance: NA
v_gene: TRBV28
j_gene: TRBJ2-7
CDR3aa: CASSFSYEQYF
CDR3nt: TGTGCCAGCAGTTTTAGTTACGAGCAGTACTTC

d_gene: TRBD1
abundance: NA
v_gene: TRBV2
j_gene: TRBJ1-3
CDR3aa: CASSAGQGNSGNTIYF
CDR3nt: TGTGCCAGCAGTGCGGGACAGGGGAACTCTGGAAACACCATATATTTT

d_gene: TRBD2
abundance: NA
v_gene: TRBV27
j_gene: TRBJ2-1
CDR3aa: CASSSQREVLNEQFF
CDR3nt: TGTGCCAGCAGTTCTCAGCGGGAGGTTCTGAATGAGCAGTTCTTC

d_gene: NA
abundance: NA
v_gene: TRBV28
j_gene: TRBJ1-5
CDR3aa: CASSKASGRQPQHF
CDR3nt: TGTGCCAGCAGCAAGGCGTCAGGGCGTCAGCCCCAGCATTTT

d_gene: NA
abundance: once
v_gene: TRBV19
j_gene: TRBJ2-7
CDR3aa: CASSILGGEQYF
CDR3nt: TGTGCCAGTAGTATCCTCGGGGGCGAGCAGTACTTC

d_gene: TRBD2
abundance: NA
v_gene: TRBV4-2
j_gene: TRBJ2-1
CDR3aa: CASSQGTSGRYNEQFF
CDR3nt: TGTGCCAGCAGCCAGGGGACTAGCGGGAGATACAATGAGCAGTTCTTC

d_gene: TRBD1
abundance: few
v_gene: TRBV2
j_gene: TRBJ1-4
CDR3aa: CASSGKQGTNEKLFF
CDR3nt: TGTGCCAGCAGTGGCAAACAGGGGACGAATGAAAAACTGTTTTTT

d_gene: NA
abundance: NA
v_gene: TRBV28
j_gene: TRBJ1-2
CDR3aa: CASSKIRVYGYTF
CDR3nt: TGTGCCAGCAGCAAGATCCGAGTCTATGGCTACACCTTC

d_gene: TRBD1
abundance: few
v_gene: TRBV6-6
j_gene: TRBJ1-1
CDR3aa: CASSLQGDTEAFF
CDR3nt: TGTGCCAGCAGTCTACAGGGGGACACTGAAGCTTTCTTT

d_gene: TRBD2
abundance: once
v_gene: TRBV7-2
j_gene: TRBJ2-3
CDR3aa: CASSTGTRAGWVQYF
CDR3nt: TGTGCCAGCAGTACCGGGACTAGGGCAGGATGGGTGCAGTATTTT

d_gene: TRBD2
abundance: NA
v_gene: TRBV19
j_gene: TRBJ2-3
CDR3aa: CASSILNSGHGTDTQYF
CDR3nt: TGTGCCAGTAGTATTTTAAATAGCGGGCACGGGACAGATACGCAGTATTTT

d_gene: NA
abundance: NA
v_gene: TRBV5-5
j_gene: TRBJ2-3
CDR3aa: CASSFRTDTQYF
CDR3nt: TGTGCCAGCAGCTTCAGAACAGATACGCAGTATTTT

d_gene: TRBD2
abundance: NA
v_gene: TRBV7-2
j_gene: TRBJ2-7
CDR3aa: CASSSQGLAGDEQYF
CDR3nt: TGTGCCAGCAGCTCACAAGGACTAGCGGGAGACGAGCAGTACTTC

d_gene: NA
abundance: NA
v_gene: TRBV12-3/TRBV12-4
j_gene: TRBJ2-1
CDR3aa: CASSPFLSISSFF
CDR3nt: TGTGCCAGCAGTCCTTTCCTTAGCATCTCCAGCTTCTTC

d_gene: NA
abundance: NA
v_gene: TRBV5-1
j_gene: TRBJ1-2
CDR3aa: CASSLAAGADYGYTF
CDR3nt: TGCGCCAGCAGCTTGGCTGCGGGGGCAGACTATGGCTACACCTTC

d_gene: NA
abundance: few
v_gene: TRBV5-6
j_gene: TRBJ1-2
CDR3aa: CASSQPTYGYTF
CDR3nt: TGTGCCAGCAGCCAGCCGACATATGGCTACACCTTC

d_gene: TRBD2
abundance: NA
v_gene: TRBV11-2
j_gene: TRBJ2-1
CDR3aa: CASSTLAGLLYEQFF
CDR3nt: TGTGCCAGCAGTACTCTAGCGGGACTTTTGTATGAGCAGTTCTTC

d_gene: TRBD1
abundance: NA
v_gene: TRBV5-1
j_gene: TRBJ2-2
CDR3aa: CASTLGDRGTGELFF
CDR3nt: TGCGCCAGCACCCTAGGGGACAGGGGTACCGGGGAGCTGTTTTTT

d_gene: TRBD1
abundance: NA
v_gene: TRBV6-2/TRBV6-3
j_gene: TRBJ1-5
CDR3aa: CASSYGQGGQPQHF
CDR3nt: TGTGCCAGCAGTTACGGACAGGGAGGACAGCCCCAGCATTTT

d_gene: NA
abundance: NA
v_gene: TRBV4-1
j_gene: TRBJ2-3
CDR3aa: CASSQVVRRWGTDTQYF
CDR3nt: TGCGCCAGCAGCCAAGTGGTCCGCAGGTGGGGCACAGATACGCAGTATTTT

d_gene: TRBD1
abundance: NA
v_gene: TRBV2
j_gene: TRBJ2-2
CDR3aa: CASRLEGTAGELFF
CDR3nt: TGTGCCAGCAGACTAGAGGGGACAGCCGGGGAGCTGTTTTTT

d_gene: TRBD1
abundance: NA
v_gene: TRBV19
j_gene: TRBJ1-6
CDR3aa: CASSTYRGDNNSPLHF
CDR3nt: TGTGCCAGTAGTACTTACAGGGGCGATAATAATTCACCCCTCCACTTT

d_gene: NA
abundance: NA
v_gene: TRBV6-2/TRBV6-3
j_gene: TRBJ1-1
CDR3aa: CASSYGRLNTEAFF
CDR3nt: TGTGCCAGCAGTTACGGCAGATTGAACACTGAAGCTTTCTTT